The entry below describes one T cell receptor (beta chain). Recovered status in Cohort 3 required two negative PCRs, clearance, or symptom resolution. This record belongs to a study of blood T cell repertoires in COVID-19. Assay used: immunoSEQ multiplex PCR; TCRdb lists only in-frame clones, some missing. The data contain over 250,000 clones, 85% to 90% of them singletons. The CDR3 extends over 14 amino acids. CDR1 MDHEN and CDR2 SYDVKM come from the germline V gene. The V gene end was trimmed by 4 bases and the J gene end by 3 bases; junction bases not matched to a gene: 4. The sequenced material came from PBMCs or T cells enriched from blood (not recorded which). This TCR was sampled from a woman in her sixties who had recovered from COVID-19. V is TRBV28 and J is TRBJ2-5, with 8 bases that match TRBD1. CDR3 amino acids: CASSSGQAEETQYF. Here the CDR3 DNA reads TGTGCCAGCAGTTCGGGACAGGCCGAAGAGACCCAGTACTTC.